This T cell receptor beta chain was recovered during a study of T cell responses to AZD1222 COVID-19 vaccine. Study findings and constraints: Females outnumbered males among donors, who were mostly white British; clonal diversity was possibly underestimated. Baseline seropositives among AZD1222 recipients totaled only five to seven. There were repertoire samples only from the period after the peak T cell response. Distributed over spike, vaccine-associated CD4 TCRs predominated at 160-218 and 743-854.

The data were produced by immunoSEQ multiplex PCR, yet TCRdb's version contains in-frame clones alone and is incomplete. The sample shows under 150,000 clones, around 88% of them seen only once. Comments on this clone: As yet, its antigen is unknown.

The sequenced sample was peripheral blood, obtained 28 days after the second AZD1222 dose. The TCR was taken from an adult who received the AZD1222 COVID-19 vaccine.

The CDR3 nucleotides are TGCGCCAGCAGCCAAGATAAGTTGTCGGGGGAGCTGTTTTTT. This translates into CASSQDKLSGELFF. This chain links TRBV4-3 with TRBJ2-2; no clear D gene. Germline V gene lookup returns CDR1 LGHNA and CDR2 YSLEER. The CDR3 consists of 14 residues. Trimming removed 0 bases from V and 8 bases from J, with 10 bases in between.